A selection of T cell receptor beta chains follows, all from one sample in a study of early T cells in non-severe SARS-CoV-2 infection. A single record per CDR3 protein comes from TCRdb applying MiXCR to the 5' RACE reads. The sample has some 80,000 distinct CDR3 sequences, roughly an eighth seen once. The sample taken for sequencing was whole blood. The origin of the receptors is an adult who was a healthcare worker with PCR-confirmed SARS-CoV-2 infection or an uninfected control (not recorded which). Both conserved end residues are part of each CDR3. Each record gives: CDR3 protein, CDR3 DNA, J gene, D gene, clone size, V gene. D genes are given only for firm matches. The size field is filled for only some rows; it gives once, few, many or a size class.

CDR3aa: CASSPDSLYKETQYF; CDR3nt: TGTGCCAGCAGTCCGGACTCATTATACAAAGAGACCCAGTACTTC; j_gene: TRBJ2-5; d_gene: .; abundance: many; v_gene: TRBV7-3
CDR3aa: CASSLAPGGYSTDTQYF; CDR3nt: TGTGCCAGCAGTTTAGCGCCGGGCGGATATAGCACAGATACGCAGTATTTT; j_gene: TRBJ2-3; d_gene: .; abundance: many; v_gene: TRBV12-3/TRBV12-4
CDR3aa: CSARGWPAGQETQYF; CDR3nt: TGCAGTGCTAGAGGATGGCCCGCGGGACAAGAGACCCAGTACTTC; j_gene: TRBJ2-5; d_gene: .; abundance: .; v_gene: TRBV20-1
CDR3aa: CASSPSLGGTGELFF; CDR3nt: TGTGCCAGCAGCCCCAGTCTCGGGGGCACCGGGGAGCTGTTTTTT; j_gene: TRBJ2-2; d_gene: .; abundance: few; v_gene: TRBV7-3
CDR3aa: CAWTGWGNSPLHF; CDR3nt: TGTGCCTGGACCGGATGGGGGAACTCACCCCTCCACTTT; j_gene: TRBJ1-6; d_gene: .; abundance: many; v_gene: TRBV30
CDR3aa: CSARQGASDTQYF; CDR3nt: TGCAGTGCACGACAGGGGGCATCAGATACGCAGTATTTT; j_gene: TRBJ2-3; d_gene: TRBD1; abundance: few; v_gene: TRBV20-1
CDR3aa: CASSIRLPGQGTGEQFF; CDR3nt: TGTGCCAGTAGTATTAGACTCCCGGGACAGGGGACGGGTGAGCAGTTCTTC; j_gene: TRBJ2-1; d_gene: TRBD1; abundance: few; v_gene: TRBV19
CDR3aa: CASSLGQSYGYTF; CDR3nt: TGTGCCAGCAGCTTAGGACAGAGTTATGGCTACACCTTC; j_gene: TRBJ1-2; d_gene: .; abundance: few; v_gene: TRBV7-8
CDR3aa: CASSPGAYNEKLFF; CDR3nt: TGTGCCAGCAGCCCAGGGGCCTATAATGAAAAACTGTTTTTT; j_gene: TRBJ1-4; d_gene: .; abundance: few; v_gene: TRBV27
CDR3aa: CASTRVGQGGNEKLFF; CDR3nt: TGTGCCAGCACCCGCGTCGGACAGGGAGGAAATGAAAAACTGTTTTTT; j_gene: TRBJ1-4; d_gene: TRBD1; abundance: .; v_gene: TRBV2
CDR3aa: CASSYSGRDWGYTF; CDR3nt: TGTGCCAGCAGTTACTCCGGCAGGGACTGGGGCTACACCTTC; j_gene: TRBJ1-2; d_gene: .; abundance: .; v_gene: TRBV6-5
CDR3aa: CASSLMGVGELFF; CDR3nt: TGTGCCAGCAGTTTAATGGGAGTCGGGGAGCTGTTTTTT; j_gene: TRBJ2-2; d_gene: .; abundance: .; v_gene: TRBV12-3/TRBV12-4
CDR3aa: CASSPNRGKQFF; CDR3nt: TGTGCCAGCAGCCCCAACAGGGGGAAGCAGTTCTTC; j_gene: TRBJ2-1; d_gene: TRBD1; abundance: .; v_gene: TRBV7-2
CDR3aa: CASSSSGVYDEQFF; CDR3nt: TGCGCCAGCAGTTCTAGCGGGGTTTACGATGAGCAGTTCTTC; j_gene: TRBJ2-1; d_gene: TRBD2; abundance: few; v_gene: TRBV10-2
CDR3aa: CSAPGTTHTEAFF; CDR3nt: TGCAGCGCCCCCGGGACTACGCACACTGAAGCTTTCTTT; j_gene: TRBJ1-1; d_gene: .; abundance: few; v_gene: TRBV29-1